This TCR beta chain was profiled in a study of cytomegalovirus exposure and HLA in healthy donors. Produced via immunoSEQ multiplex PCR; TCRdb's table is partial and in-frame only. The profile shows roughly 60,000 clones, 95% to 96% of them singletons. V gave up 5 bases and J gave up 4 bases, with 5 bases separating them. This CDR3 is built from 11 residues. The V gene's germline CDR1 is DFQATT and CDR2 SNEGSKA (reference sequence). The donors were members of the validation cohort, which comprised 100 to 150 subjects and was separate from the first cohort of 600 to 850 subjects. The chain links TRBV20-1 to TRBJ2-2; D gene unclear. The sequenced material came from PBMCs. The sequence was collected from a young man in good health and CMV-seronegative. The CDR3 DNA reads as TGCAGTGCTTCGCGCACCGGGGAGCTGTTTTTT. Its translation: CSASRTGELFF.